Presented here are 15 T cell receptor beta chains from one specimen sequenced in a study of T cells after yellow fever vaccination. TCRdb analysed the 5' RACE reads with MiXCR anew, one entry per CDR3 protein. This table holds under 600,000 distinct CDR3 sequences, 13% found once. Sequenced here: PBMCs, sampled on the day of the yellow fever booster vaccination. All receptors derive from a man under 40 who received the YFV17D yellow fever vaccine.

This clonotype came up a few times. J is TRBJ2-7 and V is TRBV7-2; TRBD2 matches 10 bases. The CDR3 has 17 amino acids. Germline V gene sequence: CDR1 SGHTA, CDR2 FQGNSA. V lost 0 bases to trimming and J lost 0 bases; unmatched junction nucleotides: 5. CDR3: CASSLALAGVRSYEQYF. CDR3 bases: TGTGCCAGCAGCTTAGCCCTAGCGGGAGTGCGCTCCTACGAGCAGTACTTC.

The chain is built from TRBV28 and TRBJ2-5; 8 bases agree with TRBD1. Germline V gene data show CDR1 as MDHEN and CDR2 as SYDVKM. The CDR3 runs 15 residues. V lost 5 bases and J lost 5; bases outside the gene matches: 10. CDR3 coding DNA: TGTGCCAGCAGTAACGGGCAGGGGGCCTGGGAGACCCAGTACTTC. Amino acid sequence: CASSNGQGAWETQYF.

About this clonotype: At one boundary the junction diverges from the germline segment, which might be a read error. Here the CDR3 reads CASSLVAGVAEAYF. CDR3 DNA sequence: TGTGCCAGCAGCTTAGTCGCAGGTGTGGCTGAAGCTTACTTT. The chain uses TRBV7-9 and TRBJ1-1, with no clear D. The CDR3 extends over 14 amino acids. Germline V lookup: CDR1 SEHNR, CDR2 FQNEAQ (reference sequence).

This clonotype was recorded many times. CDR3 protein: CSARQETQYF. In nucleotides, the CDR3 is TGCAGTGCTCGACAAGAGACCCAGTACTTC. V and J are TRBV20-1 and TRBJ2-5; unclear D gene. CDR3 length equals 10 residues. Germline V lookup: CDR1 DFQATT, CDR2 SNEGSKA (reference sequence). V gave up 5 bases and J gave up 2 bases, with 3 bases separating them.

This clonotype showed up just a few times. V is TRBV20-1 and J is TRBJ2-5, with 11 nucleotides matching TRBD2. Trimming at V came to 1 base and at J to 2 bases, leaving 6 bases not matched to a gene. The CDR3 consists of 16 residues. Germline assignment: CDR1 DFQATT and CDR2 SNEGSKA (reference sequence). The CDR3 loop is CSARGGTSGIQETQYF. The CDR3 coding sequence is TGCAGTGCTAGAGGGGGGACTAGCGGAATTCAAGAGACCCAGTACTTC.

The genes are TRBV29-1 and TRBJ2-1; either TRBD1 or TRBD2 may fit D (5 bases each). Germline values: CDR1 SQVTM, CDR2 ANQGSEA. The CDR3 spans 12 residues. Trimming left V 1 base short and J 8 bases short, with 9 bases between. The CDR3 is CSVEGLGDEQFF. The CDR3 bases are TGCAGCGTTGAAGGTCTGGGGGATGAGCAGTTCTTC.

V is TRBV5-4 and J is TRBJ2-3; D assignment may be TRBD1 or TRBD2 (7 bases each). This CDR3 region has 15 residues. Germline CDR1 reads SGHNT; CDR2 reads YYREEE (reference sequence). Trimming removed 4 bases from V and 1 base from J, with 13 bases in between. The CDR3 DNA reads as TGTGCCAGCAGCAGCAGGGGGGGACGCACAGATACGCAGTATTTT. This encodes CASSSRGGRTDTQYF.

The V call is TRBV6-2 or TRBV6-3, the J call TRBJ1-5, with D possibly matching TRBD1 (6 bases). CDR3 size: 14 residues. The V end was cut by 6 bases, the J end by 1 base, with 10 bases between. Germline CDR1 reads MNHEY; CDR2 reads SVGEGT. The CDR3 bases are TGTGCCAGCAGATCGAGGGGGAGCAATCAGCCCCAGCATTTT. It translates to CASRSRGSNQPQHF.

This clonotype was found a few times. The chain couples TRBV20-1 to TRBJ1-2; 9 positions agree with TRBD1. V dropped 1 base and J dropped 3; count of bases not matched to a gene: 15. The V gene's germline CDR1 is DFQATT and CDR2 SNEGSKA (reference sequence). The CDR3 extends over 18 amino acids. The CDR3 region is CSARAILRRDREDYGYTF. DNA for the CDR3: TGCAGTGCTAGAGCCATCCTACGCCGGGACAGGGAAGACTATGGCTACACCTTC.

The J gene is TRBJ2-7, the V gene TRBV3-1; a possible D gene is TRBD1 (6 bases). CDR1 is LGHDT, CDR2 YNNKEL, per germline (reference sequence). Deletions cut 3 bases from V and 2 bases from J, with 11 bases between. The CDR3 runs to 14 residues. The CDR3 here is CASSQWDIAYEQYF. CDR3 in DNA: TGTGCCAGCAGCCAGTGGGACATTGCCTACGAGCAGTACTTC.

The J gene is TRBJ2-2, the V gene TRBV2, with D possibly matching TRBD2 (6 bases). CDR1 is SNHLY, CDR2 FYNNEI, per germline. The CDR3 is 14 amino acids. V was clipped by 8 bases and J by 0 bases, with 10 bases between them. The CDR3 DNA is TGTGCCAGCCTAGCGTTATCGAACACCGGGGAGCTGTTTTTT. Translating gives CASLALSNTGELFF.

This clonotype was observed a handful of times. Written as DNA, the CDR3 is TGCGCCAGCAGCTTCTATGACCTAAGCTATGGCTACACCTTC. As protein: CASSFYDLSYGYTF. This chain joins TRBV5-1 and TRBJ1-2; D gene unclear. V dropped 2 bases and J dropped 4 bases, with 12 bases sitting between them. CDR3 length: 14 residues. Germline V lookup: CDR1 SGHRS, CDR2 YFSETQ.

In its sample, this clonotype was seen a few times. CDR3 nucleotides: TGTGCCAGCAGCTTAGTGTTGGCTAGCGGGGCCCATTATTTT. It yields the protein CASSLVLASGAHYF. This rearrangement joins TRBV7-9 to TRBJ2-3, with TRBD2 identical over 9 bases. Looked up from germline, CDR1 is SEHNR and CDR2 is FQNEAQ (reference sequence). After removal of 1 base from V and 15 bases from J, the junction contained 11 bases not matched to a gene. The CDR3 contains 14 residues.

This clonotype was counted many times. V and J are TRBV9 and TRBJ2-7; 9 nucleotides agree with TRBD2. CDR1 is SGDLS and CDR2 is YYNGEE in the germline V gene. This CDR3 region has 15 residues. The junction had 4 bases not matched to a gene; V was cut back by 0 bases and J by 3 bases. CDR3 sequence: CASSVGTSEIYEQYF. The CDR3 DNA follows: TGTGCCAGCAGCGTAGGGACTAGCGAGATCTACGAGCAGTACTTC.

This clonotype has just a few counts. The CDR3 sequence is CASPPRRGAGAYNEQFF. In nucleotides, the CDR3 is TGTGCCAGCCCTCCCCGGAGGGGGGCCGGAGCCTACAATGAGCAGTTCTTC. The V and J genes are TRBV28 and TRBJ2-1, with D perhaps assigned TRBD1 or TRBD2 (6 bases each). The V and J ends lost 8 bases and 2 bases respectively, with 22 bases between them. CDR1 and CDR2 (germline): MDHEN, SYDVKM. The CDR3 length is 17 residues.